The sample holds one count of the clone carrying this TCR beta chain. Its antigen is not known. Separation by sorting yielded CD4+ and CD8+ T cells from PBMCs. The CDR3 consists of 13 residues. The trim removed 2 bases at V and 4 bases at J, leaving 5 bases unmatched. Germline V CDR1 and CDR2: GTSNPN, SVGIG (reference sequence). cDNA reverse transcribed from extracted RNA served as the sequencing template. Some clones are missing from TCRdb's copy, which holds only in-frame ones; the method was immunoSEQ multiplex PCR. The sample yields fewer than 110,000 clones, around 59% seen once. These data originate in a study of CD8+ T cells in alopecia areata. Broader study findings: Affected lesional scalp, above all in alopecia totalis/universalis, was more clonal than normal scalp.

The V gene is TRBV30, the J gene TRBJ2-7; 7 positions agree with TRBD1. This sequence originates from a human donor in good health. The source material was CD4+ T cells sorted from blood. CDR3 coding DNA: TGTGCCTGGAGTCCCCGGACAGGTTACGAGCAGTACTTC. Translating gives CAWSPRTGYEQYF.